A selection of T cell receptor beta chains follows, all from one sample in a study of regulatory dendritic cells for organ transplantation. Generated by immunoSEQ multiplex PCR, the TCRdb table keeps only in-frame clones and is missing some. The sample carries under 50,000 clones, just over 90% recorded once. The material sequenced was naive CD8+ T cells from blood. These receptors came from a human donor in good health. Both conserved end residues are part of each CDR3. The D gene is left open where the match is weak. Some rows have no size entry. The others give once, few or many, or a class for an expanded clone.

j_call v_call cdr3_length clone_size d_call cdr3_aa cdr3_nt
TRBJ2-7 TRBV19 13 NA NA CASSLQANYEQYF TGTGCCAGTAGCCTACAGGCGAACTACGAGCAGTACTTC
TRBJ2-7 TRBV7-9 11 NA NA CASEGGNEQYF TGTGCCAGCGAAGGGGGGAACGAGCAGTACTTC
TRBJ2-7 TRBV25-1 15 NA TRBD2 CASTGTSGGFYEQYF TGTGCCAGCACGGGCACTAGCGGGGGGTTTTACGAGCAGTACTTC
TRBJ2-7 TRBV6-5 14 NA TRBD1 CASSSVTGTHEQYF TGTGCCAGCAGTTCGGTGACAGGGACACACGAGCAGTACTTC
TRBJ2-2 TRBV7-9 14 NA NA CASMGSRGAGELFF TGTGCCAGCATGGGGTCCAGGGGAGCCGGGGAGCTGTTTTTT
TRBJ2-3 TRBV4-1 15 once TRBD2 CASSHRLASTDTQYF TGCGCCAGCAGCCACCGACTAGCCAGCACAGATACGCAGTATTTT
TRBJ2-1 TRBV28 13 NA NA CASSLGVYNEQFF TGTGCCAGCAGTCTAGGGGTCTACAATGAGCAGTTCTTC
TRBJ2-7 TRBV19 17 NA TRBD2 CASSSRSGLAGKNEQYF TGTGCCAGTAGTTCACGCTCGGGGCTAGCGGGAAAAAACGAGCAGTACTTC
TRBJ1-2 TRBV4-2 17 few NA CASSQSTGLGMRYGYTF TGTGCCAGCAGCCAGTCAACAGGGTTAGGGATGAGGTATGGCTACACCTTC
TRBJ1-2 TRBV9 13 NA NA CASSVRDHYGYTF TGTGCCAGCAGCGTCAGGGACCACTATGGCTACACCTTC
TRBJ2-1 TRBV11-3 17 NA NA CASSPRRGRQGRDEQFF TGTGCCAGCAGCCCAAGACGTGGAAGGCAGGGGAGGGATGAGCAGTTCTTC
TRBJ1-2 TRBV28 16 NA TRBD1 CASSSSLQQGPSGYTF TGTGCCAGCAGTTCTAGCTTACAACAGGGGCCGTCCGGCTACACCTTC
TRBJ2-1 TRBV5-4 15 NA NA CALGGLTGRRNEQFF TGTGCCTTGGGGGGATTGACAGGCCGTCGAAATGAGCAGTTCTTC
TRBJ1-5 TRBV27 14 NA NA CASSLQAYNQPQHF TGTGCCAGCAGTTTACAGGCATATAATCAGCCCCAGCATTTT
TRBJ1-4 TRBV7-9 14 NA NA CASSLATFGEKLFF TGTGCCAGCAGCTTAGCCACATTTGGTGAAAAACTGTTTTTT
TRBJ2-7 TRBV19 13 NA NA CASSSGPDYEQYF TGTGCCAGTAGTTCGGGGCCGGACTACGAGCAGTACTTC
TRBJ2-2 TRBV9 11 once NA CASEFRGELFF TGTGCTAGCGAGTTCAGGGGGGAGCTGTTTTTT
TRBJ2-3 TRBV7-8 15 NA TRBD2 CASSFSGRTTDTQYF TGTGCCAGCAGCTTTAGCGGGAGGACCACAGATACGCAGTATTTT
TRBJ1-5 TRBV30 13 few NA CAWSLTSGQPQHF TGTGCCTGGAGCCTAACCTCGGGGCAGCCCCAGCATTTT
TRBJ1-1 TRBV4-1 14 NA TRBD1 CASSRAGGGGEAFF TGCGCCAGCAGCCGAGCAGGGGGCGGGGGTGAAGCTTTCTTT
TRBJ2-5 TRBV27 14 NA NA CASSGSWTLETQYF TGTGCCAGCAGTGGCAGTTGGACCTTAGAGACCCAGTACTTC
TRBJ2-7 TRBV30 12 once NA CAWSRTDYEQYF TGTGCCTGGAGTAGGACTGATTACGAGCAGTACTTC
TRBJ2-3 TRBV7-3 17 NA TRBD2 CASSLTGTSGSTDTQYF TGTGCCAGCAGCTTAACCGGGACTAGCGGAAGCACAGATACGCAGTATTTT
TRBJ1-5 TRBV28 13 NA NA CASSWDSNQPQHF TGTGCCAGCAGTTGGGACAGCAATCAGCCCCAGCATTTT
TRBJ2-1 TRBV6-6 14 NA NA CASSSLEPYNEQFF TGTGCCAGCAGTTCGCTTGAGCCCTACAATGAGCAGTTCTTC
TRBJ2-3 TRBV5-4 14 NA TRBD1 CASYRGDITDTQYF TGTGCCAGCTACAGGGGTGACATCACAGATACGCAGTATTTT
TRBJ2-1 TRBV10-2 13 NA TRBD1 CASWTGAYNEQFF TGCGCCAGCTGGACAGGGGCCTACAATGAGCAGTTCTTC
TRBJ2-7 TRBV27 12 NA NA CASSLRGYEQYF TGTGCCAGCAGTTTAAGGGGTTACGAGCAGTACTTC
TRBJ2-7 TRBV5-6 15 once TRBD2 CASSLVAGGLDEQYF TGTGCCAGCAGCTTGGTAGCGGGGGGGCTGGACGAGCAGTACTTC
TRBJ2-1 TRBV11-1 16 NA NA CASSSHMGPHYNEQFF TGTGCCAGCAGCTCCCACATGGGCCCCCACTACAATGAGCAGTTCTTC
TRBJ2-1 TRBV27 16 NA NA CASSLGNRFRGNEQFF TGTGCCAGCAGTTTAGGGAACAGGTTCCGGGGGAATGAGCAGTTCTTC
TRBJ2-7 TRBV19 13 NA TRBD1 CATVDRSSYEQYF TGTGCCACCGTGGACAGGAGCTCCTACGAGCAGTACTTC
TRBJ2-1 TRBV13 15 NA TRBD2 CASSSFGAGAYEQFF TGTGCCAGCAGCTCCTTTGGGGCGGGAGCGTATGAGCAGTTCTTC
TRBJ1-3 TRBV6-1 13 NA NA CASSSPSGNTIYF TGTGCCAGCAGTTCCCCCTCTGGAAACACCATATATTTT
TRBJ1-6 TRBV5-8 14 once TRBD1 CASSLGQGNSPLHF TGTGCCAGCAGCTTGGGACAGGGGAATTCACCCCTCCACTTT
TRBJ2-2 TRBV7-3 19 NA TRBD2 CASSSGTSGRAPNTGELFF TGTGCCAGCAGCTCGGGGACTAGCGGGAGGGCCCCGAACACCGGGGAGCTGTTTTTT
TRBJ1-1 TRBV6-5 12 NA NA CASRLGTTEAFF TGTGCCAGCAGACTCGGGACGACTGAAGCTTTCTTT
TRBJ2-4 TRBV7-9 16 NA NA CASSLGSSENKNIQYF TGTGCCAGCAGCTTAGGGTCTAGCGAGAACAAAAACATTCAGTACTTC
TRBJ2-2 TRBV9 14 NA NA CASSVAYTGVELFF TGTGCCAGCAGCGTAGCTTATACGGGAGTGGAGCTGTTTTTT
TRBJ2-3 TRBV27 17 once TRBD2 CASSTRLAGGETDTQYF TGTGCCAGCAGCACAAGACTAGCGGGAGGCGAGACAGATACGCAGTATTTT
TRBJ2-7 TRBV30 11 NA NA CAWSEVNRQYF TGTGCCTGGAGTGAGGTCAACCGGCAGTACTTC
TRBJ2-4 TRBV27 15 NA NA CASSLLGGPGGLQYF TGTGCCAGCAGTTTATTAGGGGGACCTGGGGGTCTTCAGTACTTC
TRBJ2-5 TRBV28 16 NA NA CASSPRGGLLQETQYF TGTGCCAGCAGTCCTCGGGGAGGATTACTACAAGAGACCCAGTACTTC
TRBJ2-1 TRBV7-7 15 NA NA CASSLEAAPYNEQFF TGTGCTAGCAGCTTAGAAGCGGCCCCTTACAATGAGCAGTTCTTC
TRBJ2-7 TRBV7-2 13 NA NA CASRREPLWEQYF TGTGCCAGCAGAAGGGAGCCCCTTTGGGAGCAGTACTTC
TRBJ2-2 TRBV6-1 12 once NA CASSDFPGELFF TGTGCCAGCAGTGATTTCCCCGGGGAGCTGTTTTTT
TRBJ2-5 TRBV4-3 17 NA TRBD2 CASSPPKVAGYQETQYF TGCGCCAGCAGCCCCCCTAAAGTAGCGGGGTACCAAGAGACCCAGTACTTC
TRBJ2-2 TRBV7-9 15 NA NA CASSSPERNTGELFF TGTGCCAGCAGCTCCCCGGAAAGGAACACCGGGGAGCTGTTTTTT
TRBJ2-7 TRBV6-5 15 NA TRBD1 CASSYGTGISYEQYF TGTGCCAGCAGTTATGGGACAGGGATTTCCTACGAGCAGTACTTC
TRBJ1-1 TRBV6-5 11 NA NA CASSEGPEAFF TGTGCCAGCAGCGAAGGGCCCGAAGCTTTCTTT
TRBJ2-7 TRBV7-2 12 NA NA CASSTSAYEQYF TGTGCCAGCAGCACGTCAGCCTACGAGCAGTACTTC